The clone carrying this T cell receptor (beta chain) was seen many times. Its antigen is unidentified. Unique molecular identifier barcodes measured each clonotype's abundance. MiXCR was run by TCRdb on the 5' RACE reads, yielding one entry per CDR3 protein. The sample shows about 17,000 distinct CDR3 sequences, roughly 1.9% of them seen only once. These data are taken from a study of beta chain bispecific antibodies for T cell cancers. Points from the study as a whole: The leukemia cells, rather than normal T cells, gave most of the targeted TRBV signal.

T cells were expanded from blood mononuclear cells for 3 to 4 days with anti-CD3 OKT3 or CD3/CD28 beads. IL-2 (roughly 97 IU/ml) and IL-7 (approximately 5 ng/ml) supported the T cell cultures. Each coculture: approximately 50,000 target cells, approximately 50,000 normal T cells, bispecific antibody. This receptor was taken from a human donor in good health. Some clones in this sample may be carry-over from other donors' samples. The sequencing sample was made of healthy donor T cells cultured with leukemia cells.

Here the CDR3 reads CATTESAGADTQYF. The CDR3 nucleotides are TGTGCCACCACGGAAAGCGCGGGAGCAGATACGCAGTATTTT. This chain links TRBV12-3 or TRBV12-4 with TRBJ2-3; TRBD2 agrees at 7 bases. V shed 10 bases, J shed 4 bases, and the junction held 11 bases outside the gene matches. The CDR3 totals 14 residues.